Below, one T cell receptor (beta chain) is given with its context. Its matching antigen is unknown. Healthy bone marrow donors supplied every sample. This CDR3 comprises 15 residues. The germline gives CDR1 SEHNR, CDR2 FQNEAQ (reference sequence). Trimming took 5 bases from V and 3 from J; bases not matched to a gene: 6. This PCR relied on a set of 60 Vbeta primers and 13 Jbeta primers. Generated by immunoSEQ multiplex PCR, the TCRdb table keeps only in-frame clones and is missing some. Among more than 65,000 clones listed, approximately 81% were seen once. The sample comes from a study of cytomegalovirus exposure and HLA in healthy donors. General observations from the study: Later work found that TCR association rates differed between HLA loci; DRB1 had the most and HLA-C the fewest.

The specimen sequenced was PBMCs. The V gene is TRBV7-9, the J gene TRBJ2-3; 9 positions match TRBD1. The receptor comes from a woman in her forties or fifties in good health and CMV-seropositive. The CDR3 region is CASSHWTGETDTQYF. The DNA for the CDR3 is TGTGCCAGCAGCCATTGGACAGGGGAGACAGATACGCAGTATTTT.